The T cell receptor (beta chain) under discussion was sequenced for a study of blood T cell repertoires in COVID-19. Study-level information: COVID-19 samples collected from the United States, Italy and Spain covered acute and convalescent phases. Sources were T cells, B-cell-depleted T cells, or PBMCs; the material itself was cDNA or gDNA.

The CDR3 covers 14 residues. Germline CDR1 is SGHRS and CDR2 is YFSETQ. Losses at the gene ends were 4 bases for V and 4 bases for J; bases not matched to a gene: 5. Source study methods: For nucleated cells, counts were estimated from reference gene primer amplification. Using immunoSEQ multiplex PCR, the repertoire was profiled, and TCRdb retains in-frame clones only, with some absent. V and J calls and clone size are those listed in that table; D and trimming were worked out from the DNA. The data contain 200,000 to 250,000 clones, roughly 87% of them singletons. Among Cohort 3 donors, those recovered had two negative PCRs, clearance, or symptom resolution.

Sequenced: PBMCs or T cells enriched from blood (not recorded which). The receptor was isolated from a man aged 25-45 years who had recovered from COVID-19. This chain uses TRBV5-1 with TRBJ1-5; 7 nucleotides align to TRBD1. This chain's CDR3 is CASSAGTENQPQHF. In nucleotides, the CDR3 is TGCGCCAGCAGCGCCGGGACAGAGAATCAGCCCCAGCATTTT.